The 9 T cell receptor beta chains listed next were all sequenced from one sample in a study of post-analysis software for immune sequencing data. Unique molecular identifiers tagged the TCR beta cDNA libraries. TCRdb re-called the PCR reads through MiXCR, storing one row per CDR3 protein. The data contain about 760,000 distinct CDR3 sequences, around 27% of them singletons. These receptors are not linked to any known antigen. Findings of the study overall: Patients showed TRBV5-6, TRBV5-1 and TRBV20-1 among four to six TRBV segments more frequent than in controls.

The sequenced sample consisted of blood. Every receptor here comes from a girl aged 5-17 years with multiple sclerosis.

Turning to this clonotype: The junction and the germline gene differ at one end; a read error may be behind it. The CDR3 DNA reads TGTGCCAACAGCTCGAACCGGGGACTGGGTTCACCCCTCCACTTT. This encodes CANSSNRGLGSPLHF. The chain joins TRBV7-8 to TRBJ1-6; possible D gene TRBD1, 5 bases. Germline assignment: CDR1 SGHVS and CDR2 FQNEAQ. This CDR3 contains 15 residues.

The V gene is TRBV29-1, the J gene TRBJ1-1; no clear D. The CDR3 consists of 13 residues. The V end was cut by 5 bases, the J end by 0 bases, with 10 bases between. CDR1 SQVTM and CDR2 ANQGSEA come from the germline V gene. The CDR3 DNA is TGCAGCGTTCGCGGCAGGCTGAACACTGAAGCTTTCTTT. Protein sequence: CSVRGRLNTEAFF.

This chain connects TRBV7-2 to TRBJ1-1, with D maybe TRBD1 (5 bases). Trimming took 0 bases from V and 5 from J, leaving 10 bases between them. CDR3 length: 14 amino acids. The germline V gene encodes CDR1 SGHTA and CDR2 FQGNSA. The CDR3 coding sequence is TGTGCCAGCAGCTTAGCGTGGAGGGGAACTGAAGCTTTCTTT. As protein: CASSLAWRGTEAFF.

The table lists this clonotype with many counts. The chain has TRBV20-1 and TRBJ2-3; a possible D gene is TRBD2 (5 bases). This CDR3 region has 15 residues. Trimming left V 6 bases short and J 2 bases short, with 18 bases between. CDR1 is DFQATT, CDR2 SNEGSKA, per germline (reference sequence). The CDR3 DNA sequence: TGCAGTGCCAGATCCCTCCGGGAACCCACAGATACGCAGTATTTT. Amino acid sequence: CSARSLREPTDTQYF.

This sequence joins TRBV10-3 and TRBJ1-2; D is unclear. CDR3 size: 13 residues. Germline CDR1 ENHRY, CDR2 SYGVKD. V shed 3 bases and J shed 4 bases, with 9 bases lying between them. The CDR3 coding sequence is TGTGCCATCAGTGATCCAACCGGCTATGGCTACACCTTC. As protein: CAISDPTGYGYTF.

V gene TRBV28 combines with J gene TRBJ1-5; D may be TRBD1 (5 bases). Per the germline V gene, CDR1 is MDHEN and CDR2 is SYDVKM. The CDR3 runs 15 residues. Trimming shortened V by 4 bases and J by 5 bases, and 15 bases separated the two germline ends. DNA of the CDR3: TGTGCCAGCAGTTCCCATGATGGGGCACATCAGCCCCAGCATTTT. This encodes CASSSHDGAHQPQHF.

This clonotype was detected only a few times. This chain links TRBV20-1 with TRBJ1-5; a weak D match, TRBD1 (5 bases). Germline V CDR1 and CDR2: DFQATT, SNEGSKA (reference sequence). This CDR3 spans 15 amino acids. V lost 1 base and J lost 0, with 10 bases in between. As DNA, the CDR3 is TGCAGTGCTAGAGGCGACAGTAATAGCAATCAGCCCCAGCATTTT. Protein: CSARGDSNSNQPQHF.

The chain uses TRBV6-1 and TRBJ2-7, with a possible D match to TRBD2 (5 bases). The V end lost 5 bases, the J end lost 0 bases, and 20 bases lay between the germline ends. The V gene's germline CDR1 is MNHNS and CDR2 SASEGT. There are 17 residues in the CDR3. The CDR3 DNA reads as TGTGCCAGCAGTCCCAGTGTCGGAGGACTGATCTCCTACGAGCAGTACTTC. Residues: CASSPSVGGLISYEQYF.

This clonotype has at least ten counts. This chain connects TRBV12-3 or TRBV12-4 to TRBJ2-3; TRBD1 matches 7 bases. The CDR3 loop spans 12 amino acids. Trimming removed 7 bases from V and 8 bases from J; junction bases left unmatched: 6. The chain's CDR3 is CASTPRQGTQYF. CDR3 DNA sequence: TGTGCCAGCACCCCGCGACAGGGTACGCAGTATTTT.